This T cell receptor (beta chain) is drawn from a study of T cell changes during pregnancy in multiple sclerosis. The table came from immunoSEQ multiplex PCR; TCRdb's copy has only in-frame clones and leaves some out. The sample has about 36,000 clones, around 92% seen once. The sample was PBMCs (not recorded whether the cells were cultured). This TCR came from a female donor with multiple sclerosis, enrolled in a pregnancy study.

CDR3 amino acids: CASETGARSVNYGYTF. Written as DNA, the CDR3 is TGTGCCAGTGAGACAGGGGCGCGAAGCGTTAACTATGGCTACACCTTC. The rearrangement links TRBV19 to TRBJ1-2, with 8 positions matching TRBD1. The CDR3 length is 16 residues. V was clipped by 8 bases and J by 1 base; unmatched bases: 12. CDR1 and CDR2 (germline): LNHDA, SQIVND (reference sequence).